The TCR beta chain under discussion was sequenced for a study of blood T cell repertoires in COVID-19. Study background: Sites in the United States, Italy and Spain provided acute and convalescent COVID-19 samples. Sample material is recorded as cDNA or gDNA derived from T cells, B-cell-depleted T cells, or PBMCs.

V lost 7 bases to trimming and J lost 4 bases, with 18 bases between them. Germline values: CDR1 LNHDA, CDR2 SQIVND (reference sequence). This CDR3 is built from 15 residues. As processed by the authors: Reference gene primer amplification gave estimated nucleated cell counts. Sequenced by immunoSEQ multiplex PCR; TCRdb stores in-frame clones only, minus some. Clone size and the V and J calls come from that table; the DNA yielded D and trimming. The sample consists of about 310,000 clones, more than 75% of them appearing once. The rearrangement joins TRBV19 to TRBJ2-3, with D tentatively TRBD1 (6 bases). The receptor was derived from a woman in her forties or fifties who had recovered from COVID-19. Sequenced input: peripheral blood. CDR3 loop: CASTSRGRSADTQYF. CDR3 bases: TGTGCCAGTACCTCCAGGGGCAGGTCTGCAGATACGCAGTATTTT.